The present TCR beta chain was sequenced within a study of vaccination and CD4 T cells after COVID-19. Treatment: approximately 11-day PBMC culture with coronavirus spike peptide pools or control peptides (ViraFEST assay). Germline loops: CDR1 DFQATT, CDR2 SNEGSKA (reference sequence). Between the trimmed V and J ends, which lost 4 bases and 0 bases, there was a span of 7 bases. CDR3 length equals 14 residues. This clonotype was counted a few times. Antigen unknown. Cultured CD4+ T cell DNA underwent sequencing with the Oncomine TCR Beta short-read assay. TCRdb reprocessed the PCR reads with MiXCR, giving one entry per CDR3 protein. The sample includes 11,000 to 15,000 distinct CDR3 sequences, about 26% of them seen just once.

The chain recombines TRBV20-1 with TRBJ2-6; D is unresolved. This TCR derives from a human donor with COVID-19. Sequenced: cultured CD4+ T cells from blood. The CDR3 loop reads CSAKASSGANVLTF. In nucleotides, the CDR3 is TGCAGTGCTAAAGCCTCCTCTGGGGCCAACGTCCTGACTTTC.